The entry that follows covers one T cell receptor (beta chain) sequence. What this receptor recognizes is not known. The record has no base qualities; no much larger clone is one base away. The sample belongs to a study of Tregs in tolerant kidney transplant recipients (dated by TCRdb to the late 2010s). About the study as a whole: The transplants used related donors along with nonmyeloablative bone marrow transplantation, and in the human trials mixed chimerism was transient. TCRbeta sequencing was used in the study to identify donor-specific regulatory T cells before combined kidney and bone marrow transplantation, and the identified cells were then tracked after transplant. The paper as a whole reports these results and caveats: Donor-specific Treg expansion was found to exceed global Treg expansion in tolerant patients, suggesting antigen-driven rather than nonspecific expansion. Although technical replication error seemed to be minimal, the question of biological reproducibility was not addressed directly. Expanding Tregs with activated donor B cells appeared to identify the most biologically relevant and donor-specific TCRbeta repertoire. Because the PCR primers were changed over time for some patients, nucleotide-level comparison could not be performed across the samples from those patients. The study was limited by small patient numbers, and the findings need validation in larger populations and under other immunosuppression protocols.

This specimen's time point label, per the study, means: blood sample drawn before combined kidney and bone marrow transplant. Thawed PBMCs were FACS-sorted into unstimulated Tregs (CD4+CD25+CD127-), CD4+ non-Tregs (CD4+CD25-), CD4 cells and CD8 cells. Prior to Treg sorting, thawed PBMCs were rested overnight at 37 degrees C with 150 to 250 IU/ml IL-2. The patients were a handful of recipients of combined kidney and bone marrow transplants from the ITN036ST trial, and samples were available only for these trial subjects. Healthy control blood was processed to PBMCs with a Ficoll density gradient and then cryopreserved, whereas patient PBMCs were collected both before and after transplant. For TCRbeta CDR3 sequencing, genomic DNA from the sorted cells was extracted using the QIAGEN DNeasy Blood and Tissue Kit. High-throughput TCRbeta CDR3 sequencing, including PCR amplification with bias correction and internal controls, was performed commercially through immunoSEQ. The paper's data handling went like this. Unique productive TCRbeta sequences were defined by CDR3 nucleotide sequence where primers matched, otherwise by CDR3 amino acid sequence with Vbeta and Jbeta genes. As a correction for sorting error, sequences shared between sorted populations at a frequency ratio of 2:1 or less were discarded, and the remaining shared sequences were assigned to the higher population. A sequence was defined as donor-reactive if the sequence was expanded at least 5-fold in CFSE-low cells compared with unstimulated cells and had a frequency of at least 0.01% in CFSE-low cells. Repertoire divergence was quantified by Jensen-Shannon divergence calculated from the top 100 TCRbeta sequences ranked by frequency. For samples with multiple sequencing runs, sorting error was corrected in each run separately before the runs were combined. This immuneACCESS table, as held by TCRdb, lists in-frame sequences with V and J called but not all clones. Of the missing ones, under half trace to an unresolved V gene in checked studies; the others have no known cause. For V, J and clone size, that table is used; D and trimming come from the DNA. Within this sample are some 15,000 clones, with about four fifths of them counted one time only. The top ten clonotypes cover approximately 1.5% of the sample.

Sequencing was performed on Tregs from blood, taken before the transplant. The clonotype originates from a human donor who received a combined kidney and bone marrow transplant.

The DNA sequence is TGTGCCAGCAGCTTAGTCGGCGGGGGCCCGAACACCGGGGAGCTGTTTTTT. This is translated as CASSLVGGGPNTGELFF. The V gene is TRBV7-7 and the J gene is TRBJ2-2; TRBD2 is possibly the D segment (7 matching bases). Trimming costs V 1 base and J 0 bases, and their ends lie 12 bases apart. Measured from the cysteine to the phenylalanine, the CDR3 is 17 residues long. Here the CDR3 DNA is all that survives: 51 bases in frame from base 1. The germline V gene (reference sequence) supplies CDR1 SSHAT and CDR2 FNYEAQ.